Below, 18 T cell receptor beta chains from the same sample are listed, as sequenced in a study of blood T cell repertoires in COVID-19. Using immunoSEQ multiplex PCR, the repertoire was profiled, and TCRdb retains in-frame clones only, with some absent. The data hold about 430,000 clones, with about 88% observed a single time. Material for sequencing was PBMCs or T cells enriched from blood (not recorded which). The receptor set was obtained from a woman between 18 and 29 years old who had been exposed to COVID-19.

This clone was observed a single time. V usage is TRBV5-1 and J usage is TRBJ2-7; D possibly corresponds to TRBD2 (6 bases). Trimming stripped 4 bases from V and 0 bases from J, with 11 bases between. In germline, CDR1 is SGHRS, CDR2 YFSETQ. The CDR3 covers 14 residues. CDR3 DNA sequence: TGCGCCAGCAGCGTGGGGACTGCCTCCTACGAGCAGTACTTC. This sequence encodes CASSVGTASYEQYF.

The CDR3 loop reads CASSLSGRRADTQYF. CDR3 in DNA: TGTGCCAGCAGTTTGAGCGGGAGAAGGGCAGATACGCAGTATTTT. The gene calls are TRBV28 and TRBJ2-3; 8 positions match TRBD2. The CDR3 is made up of 15 amino acids. The V gene's germline CDR1 is MDHEN and CDR2 SYDVKM. V lost 3 bases and J lost 4; bases outside the gene matches: 6.

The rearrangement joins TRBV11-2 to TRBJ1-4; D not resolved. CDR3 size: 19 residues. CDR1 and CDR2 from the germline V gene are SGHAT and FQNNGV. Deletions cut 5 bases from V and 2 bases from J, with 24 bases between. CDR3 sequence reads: CASSPRGGREDFTNEKLFF. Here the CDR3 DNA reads TGTGCCAGCAGCCCGCGCGGCGGAAGAGAGGATTTTACTAATGAAAAACTGTTTTTT.

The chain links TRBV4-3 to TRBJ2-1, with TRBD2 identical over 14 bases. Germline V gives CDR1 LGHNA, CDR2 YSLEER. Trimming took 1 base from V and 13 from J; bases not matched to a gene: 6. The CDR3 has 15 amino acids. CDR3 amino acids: CASSQGTSGGQTQFF. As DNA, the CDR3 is TGCGCCAGCAGCCAAGGGACTAGCGGGGGGCAAACCCAGTTCTTC.

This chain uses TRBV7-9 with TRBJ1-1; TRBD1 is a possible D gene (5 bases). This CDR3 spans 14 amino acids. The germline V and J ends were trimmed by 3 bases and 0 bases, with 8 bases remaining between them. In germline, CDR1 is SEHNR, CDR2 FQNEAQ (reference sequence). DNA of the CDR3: TGTGCCAGCAGCTTGGGGGGAATGAACACTGAAGCTTTCTTT. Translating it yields CASSLGGMNTEAFF.

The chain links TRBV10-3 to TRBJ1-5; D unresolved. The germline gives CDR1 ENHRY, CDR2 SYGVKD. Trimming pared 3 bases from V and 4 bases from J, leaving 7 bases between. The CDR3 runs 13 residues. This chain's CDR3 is CAISDLENQPQHF. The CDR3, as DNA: TGTGCCATCAGTGATCTAGAAAATCAGCCCCAGCATTTT.

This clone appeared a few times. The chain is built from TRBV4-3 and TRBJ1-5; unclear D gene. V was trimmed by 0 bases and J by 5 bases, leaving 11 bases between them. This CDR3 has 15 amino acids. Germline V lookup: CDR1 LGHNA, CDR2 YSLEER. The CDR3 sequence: CASSQDTGGDQPQHF. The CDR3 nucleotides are TGCGCCAGCAGCCAAGATACCGGAGGTGATCAGCCCCAGCATTTT.

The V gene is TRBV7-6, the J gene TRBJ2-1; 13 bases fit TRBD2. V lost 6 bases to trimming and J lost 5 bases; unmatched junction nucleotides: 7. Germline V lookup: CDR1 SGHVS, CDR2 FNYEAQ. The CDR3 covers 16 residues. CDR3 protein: CASRKTGTSGNNEQFF. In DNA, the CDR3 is TGTGCCAGCAGGAAAACCGGGACTAGCGGGAACAATGAGCAGTTCTTC.

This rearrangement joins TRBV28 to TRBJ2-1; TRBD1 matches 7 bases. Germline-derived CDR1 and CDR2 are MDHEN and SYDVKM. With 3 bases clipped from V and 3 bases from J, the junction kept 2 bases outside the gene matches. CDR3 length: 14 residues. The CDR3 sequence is CASSLGTDYNEQFF. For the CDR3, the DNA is TGTGCCAGCAGTTTGGGGACAGACTACAATGAGCAGTTCTTC.

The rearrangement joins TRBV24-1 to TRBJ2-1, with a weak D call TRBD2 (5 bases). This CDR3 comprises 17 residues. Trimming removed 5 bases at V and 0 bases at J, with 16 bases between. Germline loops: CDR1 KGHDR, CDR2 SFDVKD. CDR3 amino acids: CATSAPNSESSYNEQFF. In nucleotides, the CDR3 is TGTGCCACCAGTGCCCCGAATAGCGAGAGCTCCTACAATGAGCAGTTCTTC.

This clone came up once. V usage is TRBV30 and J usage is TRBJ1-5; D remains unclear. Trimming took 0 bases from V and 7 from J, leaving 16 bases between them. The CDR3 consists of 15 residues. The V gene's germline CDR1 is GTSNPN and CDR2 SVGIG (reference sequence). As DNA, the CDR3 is TGTGCCTGGAGTGTAAGTCTATCCGTTCCACAGCCCCAGCATTTT. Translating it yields CAWSVSLSVPQPQHF.

CDR3 region: CASSLGMPQGGSPLHF. CDR3 DNA sequence: TGTGCCAGCAGCTTAGGGATGCCCCAGGGCGGTTCACCCCTCCACTTT. The chain combines TRBV13 with TRBJ1-6; TRBD1 is a possible D gene (5 bases). V lost 0 bases to trimming and J lost 9 bases, with 15 bases between them. This CDR3 has 16 residues. CDR1 is PRHDT, CDR2 FYEKMQ, per germline (reference sequence).

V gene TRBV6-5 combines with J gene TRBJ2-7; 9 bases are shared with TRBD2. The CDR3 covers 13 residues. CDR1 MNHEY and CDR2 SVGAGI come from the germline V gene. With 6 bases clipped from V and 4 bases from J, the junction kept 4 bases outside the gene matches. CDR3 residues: CASRREGGYEQYF. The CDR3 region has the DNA TGTGCCAGCAGGCGGGAGGGAGGGTACGAGCAGTACTTC.

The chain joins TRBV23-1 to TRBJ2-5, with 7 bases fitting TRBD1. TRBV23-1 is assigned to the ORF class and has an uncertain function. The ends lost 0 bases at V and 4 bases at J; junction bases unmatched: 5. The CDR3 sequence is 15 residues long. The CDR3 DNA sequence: TGCGCCAGCAGTCAATCGCCGGGACAGTTAGAGACCCAGTACTTC. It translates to CASSQSPGQLETQYF.

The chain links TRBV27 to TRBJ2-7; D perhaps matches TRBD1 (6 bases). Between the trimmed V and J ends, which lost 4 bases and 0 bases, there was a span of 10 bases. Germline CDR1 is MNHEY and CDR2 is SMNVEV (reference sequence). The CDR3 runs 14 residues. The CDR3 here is CASSSTGSSYEQYF. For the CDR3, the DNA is TGTGCCAGCAGTTCTACAGGGAGCTCCTACGAGCAGTACTTC.

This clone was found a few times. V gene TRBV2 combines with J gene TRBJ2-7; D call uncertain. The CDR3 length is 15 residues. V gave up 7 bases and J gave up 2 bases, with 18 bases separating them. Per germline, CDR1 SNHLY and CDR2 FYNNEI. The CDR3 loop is CASNLAVTPTYEQYF. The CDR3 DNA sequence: TGTGCCAGCAATCTTGCCGTGACACCTACCTACGAGCAGTACTTC. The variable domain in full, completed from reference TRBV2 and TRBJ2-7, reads EPEVTQTPSHQVTQMGQEVILRCVPISNHLYFYWYRQILGQKVEFLVSFYNNEISEKSEIFDDQFSVERPDGSNFTLKIRSTKLEDSAMYFCASNLAVTPTYEQYFGPGTRLTVT.

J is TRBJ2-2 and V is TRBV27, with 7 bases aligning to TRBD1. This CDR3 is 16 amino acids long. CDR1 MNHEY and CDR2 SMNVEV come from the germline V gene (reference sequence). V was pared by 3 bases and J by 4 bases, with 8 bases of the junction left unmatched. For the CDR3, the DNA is TGTGCCAGCAGTTTCGGGACAGCACGGGGCACCGGGGAGCTGTTTTTT. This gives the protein CASSFGTARGTGELFF.

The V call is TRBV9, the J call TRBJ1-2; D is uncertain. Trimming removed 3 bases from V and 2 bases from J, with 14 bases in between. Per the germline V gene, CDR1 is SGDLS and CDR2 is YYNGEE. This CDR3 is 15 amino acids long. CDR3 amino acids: CASSAPERVNYGYTF. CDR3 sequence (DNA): TGTGCCAGCAGCGCCCCGGAGAGGGTCAACTATGGCTACACCTTC.